This TCR beta chain was identified during a study of T cells in Graves' hyperthyroidism and ophthalmopathy. Study overall: Peripheral blood collection took place at initial diagnosis, before any treatment.

Amplification targeted TCR beta CDR3 regions from RNA transcripts. First-round RT-PCR with HTBI primers amplified the TCR CDR3 region. TCRdb passed the multiplex PCR reads through MiXCR, listing each CDR3 protein once. In the table there are approximately 330,000 distinct CDR3 sequences, about 20% of which are singletons. For the diagnoses, clinical symptoms, serum thyroxine and TRAb, thyroid ultrasound and orbital computed tomography were used. The V gene's germline CDR1 is LGHDT and CDR2 YNNKEL (reference sequence). This CDR3 region has 16 residues. V lost 4 bases and J lost 2, with 18 bases in between.

This chain uses TRBV3-1 with TRBJ2-7; no definite D call. The sequencing input was blood. The receptor was isolated from a woman aged 45-65 years with Graves' hyperthyroidism. The CDR3 loop reads CASSPPLGREAYEQYF. CDR3 nucleotides: TGTGCCAGCAGCCCCCCACTTGGAAGGGAAGCCTACGAGCAGTACTTC.